The sequence of this T cell receptor beta chain was determined in a study of OX40 agonist ivuxolimab in advanced cancers. Study overall: Partial responses were recorded for three patients, including one with hepatocellular carcinoma and two with cutaneous melanoma. Findings and limits, study-wide: At 0.1 to 3.0 mg/kg, CD4+ and CD8+ blood T cells expanded clonally by week 6.

The sample holds one count of this clone. Its antigen is unknown. This table comes from immunoSEQ multiplex PCR, and its TCRdb copy is limited to in-frame clones, with some not included. The sample has about 59,000 clones; around nine tenths are singletons. The clonotype originates from an adult with an advanced solid tumor such as melanoma, head and neck, liver or kidney cancer. Sequencing was performed on CD4+ or CD8+ T cells sorted from blood, taken in a trial of the OX40 agonist ivuxolimab.

CDR3 DNA: TGTGCCAGCAGCTTAGCTGGCAGCGGGGCTTACGAGCAGTACTTC. Protein product: CASSLAGSGAYEQYF. The V and J genes are TRBV7-2 and TRBJ2-7; 7 nucleotides align to TRBD2. The CDR3 spans 15 residues. CDR1 SGHTA and CDR2 FQGNSA come from the germline V gene. The ends lost 0 bases at V and 4 bases at J; junction bases unmatched: 6. Using reference TRBV7-2 and TRBJ2-7 for the parts outside the CDR3, the full variable domain is GAGVSQSPSNKVTEKGKDVELRCDPISGHTALYWYRQSLGQGLEFLIYFQGNSAPDKSGLPSDRFSAERTGGSVSTLTIQRTQQEDSAVYLCASSLAGSGAYEQYFGPGTRLTVT.